A selection of T cell receptor beta chains follows, all from one sample in a study of cytomegalovirus exposure and HLA in healthy donors. Only in-frame clones appear in the TCRdb table, and some are missing; sequencing was by immunoSEQ multiplex PCR. The data show roughly 110,000 clones, with under 80% seen just once and approximately 3.6% held by the top ten. Sequencing input: PBMCs. The receptors come from a man aged 60-69 years in good health and CMV-seronegative. Both conserved end residues are part of each CDR3. The D gene is left open where the match is weak. The size of a clone is reported for some rows only, either as once, few or many, or as a class for expanded clones.

V: TRBV6-5
size: once
D: -
J: TRBJ1-2
DNA: TGTGCCAGCAGAATTTCGGACACTCGTGGCTACACCTTC
CDR3: CASRISDTRGYTF

V: TRBV5-4
size: -
D: TRBD1
J: TRBJ1-1
DNA: TGTGCCAGCAGCTTAGACAGGGGCACTGAAGCTTTCTTT
CDR3: CASSLDRGTEAFF

V: TRBV19
size: -
D: -
J: TRBJ2-3
DNA: TGTGCCAGTAGTACCTTCCTAGCATTCGGTTCCTTGGGCACAGATACGCAGTATTTT
CDR3: CASSTFLAFGSLGTDTQYF

V: TRBV7-2
size: -
D: TRBD1
J: TRBJ1-2
DNA: TGTGCCAGCAGGGAGACAGGGGTCTCTCACTATGGCTACACCTTC
CDR3: CASRETGVSHYGYTF

V: TRBV6-1
size: once
D: TRBD1
J: TRBJ1-2
DNA: TGTGCCAGCAGTGACTGGTCCTCAGGGGGCAGCTATGGCTACACCTTC
CDR3: CASSDWSSGGSYGYTF

V: TRBV9
size: -
D: TRBD1
J: TRBJ2-6
DNA: TGTGCCAGCAGCGTAGGACAGGGAATCCCTGGGGCCAACGTCCTGACTTTC
CDR3: CASSVGQGIPGANVLTF

V: TRBV18
size: few
D: TRBD1
J: TRBJ2-3
DNA: TGTGCCAGCTCACCACTCAACAGGGGCCCAGATACGCAGTATTTT
CDR3: CASSPLNRGPDTQYF

V: TRBV20-1
size: few
D: -
J: TRBJ1-1
DNA: TGCAGTGCCCACAGGGAAACTGAAGCTTTCTTT
CDR3: CSAHRETEAFF

V: TRBV6-5
size: few
D: TRBD1
J: TRBJ1-5
DNA: TGTGCCAGCAGCCTGACAGGGAATCAGCCCCAGCATTTT
CDR3: CASSLTGNQPQHF

V: TRBV19
size: once
D: -
J: TRBJ1-5
DNA: TGTGCCAGTAGTATCCAAGGAGGGCAGCCCCAGCATTTT
CDR3: CASSIQGGQPQHF

V: TRBV28
size: -
D: TRBD1
J: TRBJ1-5
DNA: TGTGCCTCAAAACCCGGACAGGGCAATCAGCCCCAGCATTTT
CDR3: CASKPGQGNQPQHF

V: TRBV5-5
size: -
D: TRBD2
J: TRBJ2-1
DNA: TGTGCCAGCAGCTTGGCCCCTACTAGCGGGGGTGATGAGCAGTTCTTC
CDR3: CASSLAPTSGGDEQFF

V: TRBV7-9
size: -
D: -
J: TRBJ2-6
DNA: TGTGCCATCCCGAGTCAGGGTATTTCTGGGGCCAACGTCCTGACTTTC
CDR3: CAIPSQGISGANVLTF

V: TRBV5-1
size: -
D: -
J: TRBJ1-2
DNA: TGCGCCAGCTCCACGACGGTAAACTATAACTATGGCTACACCTTC
CDR3: CASSTTVNYNYGYTF

V: TRBV27
size: -
D: TRBD2
J: TRBJ2-1
DNA: TGTGCCAGCATGCGGGGGGCCTACAATGAGCAGTTCTTC
CDR3: CASMRGAYNEQFF